A selection of T cell receptor beta chains follows, all from one sample in a study of blood T cells in healthy people across ages. TCRdb passed the 5' RACE reads through MiXCR, listing each CDR3 protein once. Seen here are about 720,000 distinct CDR3 sequences, about a fifth observed once, and the top ten hold about 20%. Sequenced material: blood. These receptors all stem from a man aged 70-80 years in good health. CDR3s include the opening cysteine and the closing phenylalanine or tryptophan. D genes are given only for firm matches. Clone size, where shown, is once, few, many, or a class for clones that have expanded.

>-|14|TRBV12-3/TRBV12-4|few|TRBJ1-1
CASSQGRRNTEAFF
TGTGCCAGCAGCCAGGGGAGAAGGAACACTGAAGCTTTCTTT
>-|15|TRBV27|few|TRBJ1-1
CVSSLFGGPNTEAFF
TGTGTCAGCAGTTTATTCGGGGGCCCGAACACTGAAGCTTTCTTT
>-|15|TRBV6-2/TRBV6-3|few|TRBJ2-1
CASSFKRSGRNEQFF
TGTGCCAGCAGTTTTAAGCGGTCGGGACGCAATGAGCAGTTCTTC
>-|16|TRBV25-1|-|TRBJ2-3
CASSPGGNLGTDTQYF
TGTGCCAGCAGTCCGGGCGGGAACCTAGGCACAGATACGCAGTATTTT
>-|14|TRBV14|-|TRBJ1-2
CASSQDAAYYGYTF
TGTGCCAGCAGCCAAGATGCGGCTTACTATGGCTACACCTTC
>-|15|TRBV29-1|few|TRBJ1-1
CSAAANGRGNTEAFF
TGCAGCGCGGCAGCGAATGGACGGGGGAACACTGAAGCTTTCTTT
>-|13|TRBV20-1|-|TRBJ2-5
CSARHLDQETQYF
TGCAGTGCTAGACATCTAGACCAAGAGACCCAGTACTTC
>-|15|TRBV29-1|-|TRBJ2-7
CSSREDLVRSYEQYF
TGCTCCAGCAGGGAGGATCTGGTACGGTCCTACGAGCAGTACTTC
>-|16|TRBV9|-|TRBJ1-2
CASSAGGFTFNYGYTF
TGTGCCAGCAGTGCGGGTGGGTTTACGTTTAACTATGGCTACACCTTC
>-|12|TRBV6-5|-|TRBJ2-7
CASRVSSYEQYF
TGTGCCAGCCGAGTGAGCTCCTACGAGCAGTACTTC
>-|17|TRBV12-3/TRBV12-4|-|TRBJ2-2
CASSLARFSRNTGELFF
TGTGCCAGCAGTTTAGCCCGATTTTCCAGGAACACCGGGGAGCTGTTTTTT
>TRBD2|13|TRBV7-9|-|TRBJ2-2
CAPSGGETGELFF
TGTGCCCCCTCGGGGGGTGAAACCGGGGAGCTGTTTTTT
>-|15|TRBV18|few|TRBJ1-1
CASSTIPSKNTEAFF
TGTGCCAGCTCAACGATCCCCTCTAAGAACACTGAAGCTTTCTTT
>-|14|TRBV20-1|few|TRBJ1-1
CSAPWVGITTEAFF
TGCAGTGCTCCCTGGGTGGGGATCACCACTGAAGCTTTCTTT
>TRBD2|15|TRBV7-9|-|TRBJ2-3
CASSLHGGAIDTQYF
TGTGCCAGCAGCTTACACGGGGGGGCCATAGATACGCAGTATTTT
>-|13|TRBV24-1|once|TRBJ2-2
CATSRENTGELFF
TGTGCCACCAGCAGGGAGAACACCGGGGAGCTGTTTTTT
>TRBD2|16|TRBV29-1|-|TRBJ2-5
CSARTSGRALVKTQYF
TGCAGCGCACGGACTAGCGGGAGGGCGTTAGTTAAGACCCAGTACTTC
>-|12|TRBV3-1|-|TRBJ1-6
CASSQGESPLHF
TGTGCCAGCAGCCAAGGTGAATCACCCCTCCACTTT
>-|15|TRBV28|few|TRBJ2-1
CASSLGRGARLEQFF
TGTGCCAGCAGTTTAGGACGGGGGGCCCGCCTGGAGCAGTTCTTC
>-|13|TRBV6-5|-|TRBJ2-5
CASSFGLQETQHF
TGTGCCAGCAGTTTTGGCCTCCAAGAGACCCAGCACTTC
>-|16|TRBV5-1|-|TRBJ2-3
CASSLQDRVGTDTQYF
TGCGCCAGCAGCCTACAAGACAGAGTTGGCACAGATACGCAGTATTTT
>TRBD2|16|TRBV7-2|-|TRBJ2-1
CASSPSSGNPYNEQFF
TGTGCCAGCAGCCCCTCTAGCGGGAACCCTTACAATGAGCAGTTCTTC
>-|13|TRBV10-1|-|TRBJ1-2
CASSEGHNYGYTF
TGCGCCAGCAGTGAAGGGCATAACTATGGCTACACCTTC
>-|15|TRBV10-3|-|TRBJ2-7
CAISLQGTPSYEQYF
TGTGCCATCAGCTTACAGGGTACGCCCTCCTACGAGCAGTACTTC
>-|16|TRBV20-1|-|TRBJ2-5
CSAREIAGVIWETQYF
TGCAGTGCTAGAGAGATCGCAGGGGTTATTTGGGAGACCCAGTACTTC
>-|15|TRBV6-5|few|TRBJ1-5
CASSYGTPLGQPQHF
TGTGCCAGCAGTTACGGGACACCATTGGGTCAGCCCCAGCATTTT
>-|13|TRBV25-1|few|TRBJ2-5
CASGGGSGETQYF
TGTGCCAGCGGAGGCGGATCCGGGGAGACCCAGTACTTC
>TRBD1|15|TRBV24-1|-|TRBJ1-4
CATSDATGTAEKLFF
TGTGCCACCAGTGACGCAACCGGGACAGCTGAAAAACTGTTTTTT
>-|15|TRBV3-1|few|TRBJ1-6
CASSQGLGQNSPLHF
TGTGCCAGCAGCCAAGGTTTGGGGCAGAATTCACCCCTCCACTTT
>TRBD2|15|TRBV20-1|few|TRBJ2-3
CSARTPGLASIGSTF
TGCAGTGCTAGAACTCCGGGACTAGCGTCTATTGGATCCACTTTT
>-|14|TRBV7-8|many|TRBJ2-7
CASSLASGSYEQYF
TGTGCCAGCAGCTTAGCGTCAGGATCCTACGAGCAGTACTTC
>-|13|TRBV20-1|-|TRBJ1-2
CSANRALGYGYTF
TGCAGTGCCAACAGGGCCCTCGGATATGGCTACACCTTC
>TRBD1|15|TRBV6-2/TRBV6-3|few|TRBJ2-1
CASSRRTGGFHEQFF
TGTGCCAGCAGTCGAAGGACAGGGGGATTTCATGAGCAGTTCTTC
>TRBD2|18|TRBV5-5|few|TRBJ2-7
CASSLLLAGGPSSYEQYF
TGTGCCAGCAGCTTGTTGTTAGCGGGGGGGCCCAGCTCCTACGAGCAGTACTTC
>-|13|TRBV20-1|few|TRBJ2-1
CSAPSNSYNEQFF
TGCAGTGCTCCCTCCAACTCCTACAATGAGCAGTTCTTC
>-|16|TRBV7-9|once|TRBJ2-6
CASSPRVMSGANVLTF
TGTGCCAGCAGCCCAAGGGTGATGTCTGGGGCCAACGTCCTGACTTTC
>-|15|TRBV7-9|-|TRBJ2-5
CASSDPTGLRETQYF
TGTGCCAGCAGCGACCCGACAGGCTTGAGGGAGACCCAGTACTTC
>TRBD1|16|TRBV5-5|-|TRBJ1-5
CATSRGGGQGNQPQHF
TGTGCCACCTCTAGGGGTGGTGGACAGGGCAATCAGCCCCAGCATTTT
>-|12|TRBV20-1|-|TRBJ2-1
CRGGVSYNEQFF
TGCAGAGGGGGGGTTTCCTACAATGAGCAGTTCTTC
>TRBD1|15|TRBV6-5|few|TRBJ2-7
CASSYRDRGRYEQYF
TGTGCCAGCAGTTACCGGGACAGGGGTCGGTACGAGCAGTACTTC
>-|15|TRBV10-3|few|TRBJ1-4
CAISESGTTNEKLFF
TGTGCCATCAGTGAGTCTGGCACAACTAATGAAAAACTGTTTTTT
>-|16|TRBV6-6|few|TRBJ1-3
CTSRQLRPASGNTIYF
TGTACCAGCAGACAACTGCGCCCAGCCTCTGGAAACACCATATATTTT
>-|13|TRBV14|few|TRBJ2-5
CASSQDSPWTQYF
TGTGCCAGCAGCCAAGACAGCCCGTGGACCCAGTACTTC